There are a few counts of the clone carrying this T cell receptor beta chain. The patients had localized lung adenocarcinoma, a non-small cell subtype. TCRdb passed the PCR reads through MiXCR, listing each CDR3 protein once. The data hold about 19,000 distinct CDR3 sequences, with 46% observed a single time. This record comes from a study of CD4 and CD8 cells across lung adenocarcinoma regions. This CDR3 is 13 amino acids long. V lost 6 bases and J 5 bases, leaving 13 bases between the germline ends. Germline CDR1 and CDR2: MNHNS and SASEGT. This receptor was taken from a male donor with lung adenocarcinoma. The CD4 and CD8 labels of this study may be unreliable. This rearrangement joins TRBV6-1 to TRBJ2-5, with D tentatively TRBD1 (6 bases). Source material: CD4+ T cells from the margin of a lung tumor. CDR3 bases: TGTGCCAGCAGAAGAGCAGGGGTCGAGACCCAGTACTTC. Protein sequence: CASRRAGVETQYF.